This passage covers 21 T cell receptor beta chains from one sample sequenced in a study of blood T cell repertoires in COVID-19. Assay used: immunoSEQ multiplex PCR; TCRdb lists only in-frame clones, some missing. The sample yields a few hundred thousand clones, more than 85% seen once. The sample was peripheral blood. The receptor source for this set is a man between 60 and 75 years old with acute or convalescent COVID-19.

The chain recombines TRBV7-8 with TRBJ2-5, with TRBD2 as a possible D gene (5 bases). V gave up 8 bases and J gave up 4 bases, with 11 bases separating them. Germline CDR1 SGHVS, CDR2 FQNEAQ. The CDR3 length is 12 residues. The CDR3 spells CASHRGLETQYF. The CDR3 nucleotides are TGTGCCAGCCACAGAGGGCTAGAGACCCAGTACTTC.

This sequence joins TRBV19 and TRBJ2-1; D is unclear. The CDR3 is 12 amino acids. The V and J ends lost 5 bases and 5 bases respectively, with 7 bases between them. Germline-derived CDR1 and CDR2 are LNHDA and SQIVND (reference sequence). The CDR3 sequence is CASSWLNNEQFF. In nucleotides, the CDR3 is TGTGCCAGTAGTTGGCTGAACAATGAGCAGTTCTTC.

This chain uses TRBV4-1 with TRBJ2-1; the match to TRBD2 covers 12 bases. Per the germline V gene, CDR1 is MGHRA and CDR2 is YSYEKL. Unmatched junction bases numbered 8, after V lost 5 bases and J lost 9 bases. The CDR3 sequence is 15 residues long. CDR3 region: CASSNLAGGRGEQFF. The CDR3 DNA reads as TGCGCCAGCAGCAACCTAGCGGGGGGGCGCGGTGAGCAGTTCTTC.

J is TRBJ1-5 and V is TRBV10-3, with 8 bases that match TRBD1. The CDR3 has 16 amino acids. The germline CDR1 and CDR2 sequences are ENHRY and SYGVKD. Trimming at V came to 2 bases and at J to 2 bases, leaving 5 bases not matched to a gene. The CDR3 DNA sequence: TGTGCCATCAGTGAGCCGACAGGGGCGGGCAATCAGCCCCAGCATTTT. Residues: CAISEPTGAGNQPQHF.

The chain is built from TRBV6-9 and TRBJ2-7; D is possibly TRBD1 (6 bases). V was pared by 8 bases and J by 5 bases, with 16 bases between. The CDR3 sequence is 13 residues long. Germline loops: CDR1 MNHGY, CDR2 SVAAGI. The DNA of the CDR3 is TGTGCCAGCGCTAGGGGGTTAAAGGACGAGCAGTACTTC. Amino acid sequence: CASARGLKDEQYF.

This clone was seen a handful of times. The chain uses TRBV5-1 and TRBJ2-1, with D perhaps matching TRBD2 (7 bases). CDR1 is SGHRS and CDR2 is YFSETQ in the germline V gene. V was trimmed by 4 bases and J by 6 bases, leaving 23 bases between them. The CDR3 consists of 17 residues. The CDR3 reads CASSGRLGGGGGNEQFF. Here the CDR3 DNA reads TGCGCCAGCAGCGGCAGGCTGGGGGGCGGCGGGGGCAATGAGCAGTTCTTC.

The chain employs TRBV4-2 and TRBJ2-3, with 10 nucleotides matching TRBD2. Trimming at V came to 0 bases and at J to 2 bases, leaving 8 bases not matched to a gene. CDR1 LGHNA and CDR2 YNFKEQ come from the germline V gene. This CDR3 contains 18 residues. This CDR3 is CASSQDLASGGITDTQYF. CDR3 bases: TGTGCCAGCAGCCAAGATCTGGCTAGCGGGGGTATCACAGATACGCAGTATTTT.

The chain joins TRBV9 to TRBJ2-1; 13 bases fit TRBD2. The CDR3 sequence is 15 residues long. The germline CDR1 and CDR2 sequences are SGDLS and YYNGEE. The J segment lost 7 bases and the V segment lost 4 bases, leaving 5 bases of the junction unmatched. DNA for the CDR3: TGTGCCAGCAGCCCGACTAGCGGGGGGCCTAATGAGCAGTTCTTC. As protein: CASSPTSGGPNEQFF.

This chain joins TRBV7-3 and TRBJ1-1; D remains unclear. Per the germline V gene, CDR1 is SGHTA and CDR2 is FQGTGA. CDR3 length: 16 amino acids. V shed 1 base and J shed 1 base, with 13 bases lying between them. The CDR3 loop is CASSLRAALPNTEAFF. CDR3 in DNA: TGTGCCAGCAGCTTAAGGGCAGCTCTTCCGAACACTGAAGCTTTCTTT.

The chain has TRBV6-6 and TRBJ2-7, with a tentative D call TRBD2 (5 bases). Germline CDR1 is MNHNY and CDR2 is SVGAGI (reference sequence). The V end lost 8 bases, the J end lost 3 bases, and 8 bases lay between the germline ends. The CDR3 covers 11 residues. CDR3 amino acids: CASGAVYEQYF. As DNA, the CDR3 is TGTGCCAGCGGAGCGGTCTACGAGCAGTACTTC.

The V call is TRBV29-1, the J call TRBJ2-1; no clear D. The germline V gene encodes CDR1 SQVTM and CDR2 ANQGSEA. Trimming cost V 3 bases and J 1 base, with 4 bases left between them. The CDR3 has 12 residues. The CDR3 is CSVERSYNEQFF. The CDR3 DNA reads as TGCAGCGTTGAGCGGTCCTACAATGAGCAGTTCTTC.

J is TRBJ2-1 and V is TRBV7-8; 14 bases are shared with TRBD2. V trimming: 2 bases; J trimming: 3 bases; junction bases outside the gene matches: 12. Germline-derived CDR1 and CDR2 are SGHVS and FQNEAQ. The CDR3 covers 20 residues. CDR3 coding DNA: TGTGCCAGCAGCTTACAGATCGGGACTAGCGGGGGCCTCAACTACAATGAGCAGTTCTTC. Translated, it gives CASSLQIGTSGGLNYNEQFF.

This chain connects TRBV28 to TRBJ1-3, with D unclear. This CDR3 is 16 amino acids long. V gave up 1 base and J gave up 0 bases, with 10 bases separating them. Germline assignment: CDR1 MDHEN and CDR2 SYDVKM. The chain's CDR3 is CASSLYLAASGNTIYF. The CDR3 nucleotides are TGTGCCAGCAGTTTATATTTGGCTGCCTCTGGAAACACCATATATTTT.

This clone was counted a few times. V and J are TRBV6-1 and TRBJ2-5; a possible D gene is TRBD2 (7 bases). The length of the CDR3 is 14 residues. Germline V gene sequence: CDR1 MNHNS, CDR2 SASEGT. Trimming took off 6 bases at V and 3 bases at J, with 14 bases between the two ends. The CDR3 coding sequence is TGTGCCAGCAGGATGGGGGGGGCCAAAGAGACCCAGTACTTC. This encodes CASRMGGAKETQYF.

This chain connects TRBV5-1 to TRBJ2-7; 7 nucleotides agree with TRBD2. Germline values: CDR1 SGHRS, CDR2 YFSETQ. This CDR3 is built from 14 residues. V dropped 2 bases and J dropped 4; count of bases not matched to a gene: 6. CDR3 residues: CASSFPPGGYEQYF. For the CDR3, the DNA is TGCGCCAGCAGCTTCCCCCCCGGGGGGTACGAGCAGTACTTC.

This chain links TRBV29-1 with TRBJ1-2; TRBD1 matches at 9 bases. The CDR3 is 13 residues long. Germline V lookup: CDR1 SQVTM, CDR2 ANQGSEA. V lost 6 bases, J lost 3 bases, and 5 bases stayed unmatched. CDR3 nucleotide sequence: TGCAGCGTACGAACAGGGGGCGACTATGGCTACACCTTC. Protein product: CSVRTGGDYGYTF. The variable domain in full, with the rest retrieved from reference TRBV29-1 and TRBJ1-2, is SAVISQKPSRDICQRGTSLTIQCQVDSQVTMMFWYRQQPGQSLTLIATANQGSEATYESGFVIDKFPISRPNLTFSTLTVSNMSPEDSSIYLCSVRTGGDYGYTFGSGTRLTVV.

This chain connects TRBV5-1 to TRBJ1-1; 8 nucleotides align to TRBD1. The CDR3 runs 14 residues. Germline V CDR1 and CDR2: SGHRS, YFSETQ. The ends lost 0 bases at V and 5 bases at J; junction bases unmatched: 3. The CDR3 bases are TGCGCCAGCAGCTTGGTTGACAGGGGAACTGAAGCTTTCTTT. This codes for CASSLVDRGTEAFF.

The rearrangement links TRBV7-2 to TRBJ2-3; possible D gene TRBD2, 7 bases. The CDR3 extends over 15 amino acids. CDR1 and CDR2 (germline): SGHTA, FQGNSA. Trimming removed 5 bases at V and 6 bases at J, with 18 bases between. CDR3: CASSREAGRGDTQYF. The DNA for the CDR3 is TGTGCCAGCAGCCGGGAAGCGGGGAGGGGGGATACGCAGTATTTT.

This chain links TRBV15 with TRBJ2-3, with D unresolved. CDR1 LNHNV and CDR2 YYDKDF come from the germline V gene (reference sequence). V lost 3 bases to trimming and J lost 2 bases, with 3 bases between them. This CDR3 contains 12 residues. This CDR3 reads CATSRYTDTQYF. Here the CDR3 DNA reads TGTGCCACCAGCAGGTACACAGATACGCAGTATTTT.

The chain joins TRBV19 to TRBJ1-6; D might be TRBD1 (6 bases). The germline V gene encodes CDR1 LNHDA and CDR2 SQIVND (reference sequence). This CDR3 is 15 amino acids long. The germline V and J ends were trimmed by 4 bases and 7 bases, with 14 bases remaining between them. CDR3 nucleotides: TGTGCCAGTAGTAGCAGGGGCCTCATCAATTCACCCCTCCACTTT. It translates to CASSSRGLINSPLHF.

The chain uses TRBV12-5 and TRBJ2-3, with TRBD2 matching 12 bases. CDR1 and CDR2 from the germline V gene are LGHNT and FRNRAP. Losses at the gene ends were 4 bases for V and 7 bases for J; bases not matched to a gene: 3. The CDR3 covers 14 residues. CDR3 bases: TGTGCTAGTGGTTCTAGCGGGGGGGGTTATACGCAGTATTTT. Amino acids: CASGSSGGGYTQYF.